These 13 T cell receptor beta chains were all obtained from the same sample, sequenced in a study of regulatory T cells in long-lasting Graves disease (dated by TCRdb to about 2021). The label giving this sample's time point can be read as: newly diagnosed GD, antithyroid drugs for less than 3 months. For both TCR sequencing and RNA sequencing, RNA was extracted from PBMCs in TRIzol. The library was made by multiplex PCR. The data were produced on an Illumina HiSeq 4000. TCR beta libraries were built with iRepertoire HTBI primers and Arm-PCR amplification of CDR3 regions. In-frame beta chains were kept once TCRdb had trimmed the public reads at Q25 with fastp and called clones with MiXCR. Duplicate CDR3 protein sequences are folded into a single record with the most common DNA and genes. Counted in this sample were about 450,000 distinct CDR3 sequences; 11% to 15% of them appeared once. The top ten clones comprise approximately 15% of the sample.

The same data also contributed to another study, on T cells in Graves' hyperthyroidism and ophthalmopathy.

The material sequenced was peripheral blood mononuclear cells (PBMCs), taken at new diagnosis, from a patient treated with antithyroid drugs. Receptors originate from a woman between 50 and 59 years old with Graves disease. Donor details come from another sample of the same person, matched by shared clones.

The table lists this clonotype with a few counts. This sequence joins TRBV11-2 and TRBJ2-7, with 9 bases lining up with TRBD1. The CDR3 loop spans 17 amino acids. After removal of 1 base from V and 3 bases from J, the junction contained 10 bases not matched to a gene. Per germline, CDR1 SGHAT and CDR2 FQNNGV. The CDR3 DNA reads TGTGCCAGCAGCTTAGGGGGCGGCAGGGACAGGGACTACGAGCAGTACTTC. Its protein product is CASSLGGGRDRDYEQYF.

This clonotype was counted ten times or more. This chain connects TRBV28 to TRBJ2-1, with 15 bases identical to TRBD2. Germline lookup yields CDR1 MDHEN and CDR2 SYDVKM. This CDR3 has 15 residues. V shed 6 bases and J 7 bases; nucleotides not matched to a gene: 4. The CDR3 sequence: CASSQGTSGRNEQFF. The CDR3 nucleotides are TGTGCCAGCAGCCAAGGGACTAGCGGGAGGAATGAGCAGTTCTTC.

The chain couples TRBV7-3 to TRBJ2-4, with unresolved D. The germline V gene has CDR1 SGHTA and CDR2 FQGTGA. The CDR3 sequence is 16 residues long. The ends were cut back, 2 bases at V and 2 bases at J, with 13 bases in the middle. The CDR3 loop reads CASSLDPDLTKNIQYF. DNA for the CDR3: TGTGCCAGCAGCTTAGACCCAGATTTAACCAAAAACATTCAGTACTTC.

The chain links TRBV7-9 to TRBJ1-2, with D uncertain. The CDR3 loop spans 15 amino acids. Germline values: CDR1 SEHNR, CDR2 FQNEAQ (reference sequence). Trimming took off 2 bases at V and 3 bases at J, with 13 bases between the two ends. Written as DNA, the CDR3 is TGTGCCAGCAGCTTACACGCGGACGTGGACTATGGCTACACCTTC. Protein product: CASSLHADVDYGYTF.

In this sample, this clonotype turned up many times. V is TRBV29-1 and J is TRBJ2-2; tentative D call: TRBD1 (5 bases). V was shortened by 3 bases and J by 7 bases, with 12 bases between the two germline ends. In germline, CDR1 is SQVTM, CDR2 ANQGSEA. The CDR3 is made up of 13 amino acids. CDR3 sequence: CSVDAQGVGELFF. DNA for the CDR3: TGCAGCGTTGACGCCCAGGGTGTCGGGGAGCTGTTTTTT.

This clonotype was observed many times. The chain carries TRBV7-9 and TRBJ2-4; unclear D gene. The CDR3 has 11 amino acids. Germline V CDR1 and CDR2: SEHNR, FQNEAQ (reference sequence). V was pared by 1 base and J by 7 bases, with 2 bases between. CDR3 DNA sequence: TGTGCCAGCAGCTTAGGGAACATTCAGTACTTC. Translated, it gives CASSLGNIQYF.

This clonotype was counted at least ten times. The chain's CDR3 is CASSPRGGSLHF. DNA of the CDR3: TGTGCCAGCAGCCCCCGAGGAGGATCCCTCCACTTT. The chain employs TRBV11-2 and TRBJ1-6; D call uncertain. CDR1 is SGHAT and CDR2 is FQNNGV in the germline V gene. Trimming shortened V by 5 bases and J by 14 bases, and 13 bases separated the two germline ends. The CDR3 sequence is 12 residues long.

This chain joins TRBV18 and TRBJ2-1; D is uncertain. Trimming removed 2 bases from V and 4 bases from J, with 18 bases in between. CDR3 size: 17 residues. Per germline, CDR1 KGHSH and CDR2 LQKENI. The chain's CDR3 is CASSPARSALFYNEQFF. For the CDR3, the DNA is TGTGCCAGCTCACCAGCCCGCTCAGCCCTATTTTACAATGAGCAGTTCTTC. Full variable domain (outside the CDR3, taken from reference TRBV18 and TRBJ2-1): NAGVMQNPRHLVRRRGQEARLRCSPMKGHSHVYWYRQLPEEGLKFMVYLQKENIIDESGMPKERFSAEFPKEGPSILRIQQVVRGDSAAYFCASSPARSALFYNEQFFGPGTRLTVL.

This clonotype was seen only a few times. The chain recombines TRBV10-3 with TRBJ2-3; no clear D. The germline V gene has CDR1 ENHRY and CDR2 SYGVKD. The CDR3 has 15 residues. With 1 base removed from V and 3 bases from J, the gap between germline ends came to 11 bases. CDR3: CAISELVPGTDTQYF. CDR3 bases: TGTGCCATCAGTGAGTTGGTCCCTGGAACAGATACGCAGTATTTT.

The chain combines TRBV5-1 with TRBJ2-1, with 9 bases identical to TRBD2. The J call is doubtful: the DNA matches TRBJ2-5 better. Germline CDR1 and CDR2: SGHRS and YFSETQ. The CDR3 runs to 19 residues. The CDR3 protein is CASSYSAGGPSLRQETQYF. The CDR3 DNA reads as TGCGCCAGCAGCTATTCGGCGGGAGGGCCCTCTCTTCGTCAAGAGACCCAGTACTTC.

The CDR3 here is CASSHTFLGSSTDTQYF. Written as DNA, the CDR3 is TGCGCCAGCAGCCATACGTTCCTGGGTTCTAGCACAGATACGCAGTATTTT. The chain recombines TRBV5-1 with TRBJ2-3; no reliable D call. V gave up 4 bases and J gave up 0 bases, with 18 bases separating them. This CDR3 has 17 amino acids. Germline loops: CDR1 SGHRS, CDR2 YFSETQ.

This chain uses TRBV19 with TRBJ2-1; D unresolved. CDR1 is LNHDA, CDR2 SQIVND, per germline (reference sequence). This CDR3 is built from 12 residues. With 1 base removed from V and 13 bases from J, the gap between germline ends came to 11 bases. CDR3 sequence reads: CASSIALEDQFF. The DNA for the CDR3 is TGTGCCAGTAGTATAGCCCTCGAGGACCAGTTCTTC.

This clonotype has a count of ten or more. V usage is TRBV28 and J usage is TRBJ2-3; tentatively, D is TRBD1 (6 bases). V was clipped by 4 bases and J by 2 bases, with 10 bases between them. The CDR3 is 14 amino acids. Looked up from germline, CDR1 is MDHEN and CDR2 is SYDVKM. CDR3 in amino acids: CASSSGQTTDTQYF. In DNA form, the CDR3 reads TGTGCCAGCAGTTCAGGACAGACCACAGATACGCAGTATTTT.